This T cell receptor (beta chain) originates from a study of shared clonotypes between healthy human individuals. Whole-study findings and limits: Among a few donors, approximately 5% of naive CD4 clonotypes were found in common. Clonotype sharing among donors, it was expected, would be affected by sequencing depth. Generation probabilities of non-shared clonotypes were lower (relative to those shared by all four donors).

Details on this clone: No antigen is known for it.

Profiling relied on immunoSEQ multiplex PCR, and the TCRdb table lists in-frame clones only, not all of them. The table shows 2 million to 2.5 million clones, with approximately 95% occurring only once. In the CD4+ fraction, cells were divided into CD45RA+ naive and CD45RA-negative memory subsets. Germline V gives CDR1 GTSNPN, CDR2 SVGIG (reference sequence). Deletions cut 2 bases from V and 2 bases from J, with 15 bases between. The CDR3 runs 15 residues. This sequence was found in a man younger than 35 in good health. Some clones in this sample may be carry-over from other donors' samples. The gene calls are TRBV30 and TRBJ2-5; unclear D gene. Sequenced: naive CD4+ T cells from PBMCs. Stated subset: CD45RA+ positively selected. The CDR3 loop is CAWSRALSPQETQYF. CDR3 in DNA: TGTGCCTGGAGTAGAGCACTATCCCCTCAAGAGACCCAGTACTTC.